Below, 17 T cell receptor beta chains from the same sample are listed, as sequenced in a study of technical replicates of blood from a handful of donors. The method was immunoSEQ multiplex PCR; TCRdb's version includes in-frame clones alone and lacks a portion of them. The table records tens of thousands of clones, roughly 94% of them present only once. Sequencing used T cells isolated from PBMCs. These receptors came from a human donor in good health.

This chain uses TRBV7-3 with TRBJ2-1, with 8 bases lining up with TRBD1. J lost 6 bases, V lost 4 bases, and 2 bases had no gene match. The CDR3 runs 13 residues. The germline CDR1 and CDR2 sequences are SGHTA and FQGTGA. The CDR3 DNA is TGTGCCAGCAGCTCCACAGGGGGCAATGAGCAGTTCTTC. Amino acid sequence: CASSSTGGNEQFF.

This clone was seen a single time. This sequence joins TRBV28 and TRBJ2-5, with 10 bases aligning to TRBD2. This CDR3 region has 17 residues. Germline V CDR1 and CDR2: MDHEN, SYDVKM. Losses at the gene ends were 4 bases for V and 7 bases for J; bases not matched to a gene: 15. The CDR3: CASSSQLAGHLLGTQYF. CDR3 DNA sequence: TGTGCCAGCAGTTCTCAACTAGCGGGGCACCTATTGGGGACCCAGTACTTC.

The chain joins TRBV6-1 to TRBJ1-1; the D gene is possibly TRBD1 (6 bases). CDR1 is MNHNS, CDR2 SASEGT, per germline. Deletions cut 2 bases from V and 9 bases from J, with 19 bases between. The CDR3 totals 15 residues. Written as DNA, the CDR3 is TGTGCCAGCAGTGAATGGACAGCGGCGGAGGAAAAAGCTTTCTTT. It translates to CASSEWTAAEEKAFF.

The chain is built from TRBV2 and TRBJ2-5; D perhaps matches TRBD2 (7 bases). In germline, CDR1 is SNHLY, CDR2 FYNNEI. With 10 bases removed from V and 1 base from J, the gap between germline ends came to 16 bases. The CDR3 length is 14 residues. CDR3 coding DNA: TGTGCCACCGACGGGGGGACACTCCAAGAGACCCAGTACTTC. Translated: CATDGGTLQETQYF. Full variable domain (missing parts from reference TRBV2 and TRBJ2-5): EPEVTQTPSHQVTQMGQEVILRCVPISNHLYFYWYRQILGQKVEFLVSFYNNEISEKSEIFDDQFSVERPDGSNFTLKIRSTKLEDSAMYFCATDGGTLQETQYFGPGTRLLVL.

This clone has just a few counts. The genes are TRBV28 and TRBJ1-2; TRBD1 might be the D (6 bases). Trimming stripped 7 bases from V and 2 bases from J, with 11 bases between. This CDR3 has 13 amino acids. CDR1 and CDR2 (germline): MDHEN, SYDVKM. The CDR3 bases are TGTGCCAGCACAGGGACACCCAACTATGGCTACACCTTC. Translation: CASTGTPNYGYTF.

The chain couples TRBV18 to TRBJ1-2; the D gene is possibly TRBD1 (6 bases). Germline values: CDR1 KGHSH, CDR2 LQKENI. V lost 6 bases, J lost 2 bases, and 13 bases lay in between. CDR3 length: 14 residues. The CDR3 DNA is TGTGCCAGCTCCCCCAGGACAGAAAACTATGGCTACACCTTC. Its translation is CASSPRTENYGYTF.

This chain joins TRBV4-2 and TRBJ2-7; the match to TRBD2 covers 9 bases. Trimming removed 1 base from V and 8 bases from J; junction bases left unmatched: 12. The CDR3 covers 16 residues. CDR1 is LGHNA, CDR2 YNFKEQ, per germline. The DNA of the CDR3 is TGTGCCAGCAGCCAAGCGGGGCTAGCGGGAAATCCCAAGCAGTACTTC. Translation: CASSQAGLAGNPKQYF.

The chain employs TRBV5-4 and TRBJ2-1, with TRBD2 identical over 8 bases. The CDR3 has 16 amino acids. V trimming: 0 bases; J trimming: 2 bases; junction bases outside the gene matches: 4. CDR1 is SGHNT, CDR2 YYREEE, per germline (reference sequence). As DNA, the CDR3 is TGTGCCAGCAGCTTGGCCCGGGGGGGCGCCTACAATGAGCAGTTCTTC. Protein: CASSLARGGAYNEQFF.

This chain links TRBV10-3 with TRBJ1-1; tentative D call: TRBD1 (6 bases). V shed 6 bases and J shed 1 base, with 9 bases lying between them. The CDR3 has 13 residues. Germline-derived CDR1 and CDR2 are ENHRY and SYGVKD. The CDR3 spells CAIRRQENTEAFF. As DNA, the CDR3 is TGTGCCATCAGGAGACAGGAGAACACTGAAGCTTTCTTT.

The chain combines TRBV6-1 with TRBJ1-5; 10 bases are shared with TRBD1. With 5 bases clipped from V and 3 bases from J, the junction kept 4 bases outside the gene matches. This CDR3 comprises 15 residues. Germline CDR1 is MNHNS and CDR2 is SASEGT. The CDR3 loop reads CASSMGQGFNQPQHF. CDR3 sequence (DNA): TGTGCCAGCAGTATGGGACAGGGGTTCAATCAGCCCCAGCATTTT.

The chain joins TRBV7-8 to TRBJ1-1; D is undetermined. There are 12 residues in the CDR3. Germline V gives CDR1 SGHVS, CDR2 FQNEAQ. The V end was cut by 5 bases, the J end by 6 bases, with 10 bases between. CDR3 residues: CASSRSSAEAFF. The DNA for the CDR3 is TGTGCCAGCAGCCGAAGCTCCGCTGAAGCTTTCTTT.

There are a few counts of this clone. V is TRBV6-5 and J is TRBJ1-2, with 7 bases that match TRBD1. This CDR3 has 12 amino acids. V was clipped by 6 bases and J by 8 bases; unmatched bases: 6. CDR1 is MNHEY and CDR2 is SVGAGI in the germline V gene. The CDR3 protein is CASSERQGGYTF. The DNA of the CDR3 is TGTGCCAGCAGCGAGCGACAGGGCGGCTACACCTTC.

This rearrangement joins TRBV29-1 to TRBJ1-1; 7 nucleotides align to TRBD1. The CDR3 contains 13 residues. Germline V lookup: CDR1 SQVTM, CDR2 ANQGSEA. The ends lost 6 bases at V and 4 bases at J; junction bases unmatched: 8. The CDR3 spells CSVPEQGSTEAFF. Written as DNA, the CDR3 is TGCAGCGTGCCCGAACAGGGGAGCACTGAAGCTTTCTTT.

The chain employs TRBV29-1 and TRBJ1-2, with D hard to call. The CDR3 spans 15 residues. The germline V gene encodes CDR1 SQVTM and CDR2 ANQGSEA. The V gene lost 0 bases and the J gene lost 3 bases, with 14 bases spanning the gap. Here the CDR3 reads CSVEDQGGFYYGYTF. In nucleotides, the CDR3 is TGCAGCGTTGAAGATCAAGGAGGGTTTTACTATGGCTACACCTTC.

The DNA for the CDR3 is TGTGCCTGGAGCGGTCCCGGGACAGGTGTCGAAAAACTGTTTTTT. Its translation is CAWSGPGTGVEKLFF. The J gene is TRBJ1-4, the V gene TRBV30; 8 positions agree with TRBD1. Trimming took 3 bases from V and 8 from J; bases not matched to a gene: 11. CDR3 length: 15 residues. In germline, CDR1 is GTSNPN, CDR2 SVGIG (reference sequence).

This chain connects TRBV28 to TRBJ2-1; D possibly corresponds to TRBD1 (7 bases). Germline CDR1 MDHEN, CDR2 SYDVKM. The CDR3 has 14 amino acids. Trimming stripped 6 bases from V and 12 bases from J, with 21 bases between. The CDR3 spells CASSKITGDWGQFF. Here the CDR3 DNA reads TGTGCCAGCAGCAAAATCACAGGGGACTGGGGGCAGTTCTTC.

V and J are TRBV28 and TRBJ2-7; TRBD2 might be the D (5 bases). CDR1 is MDHEN and CDR2 is SYDVKM in the germline V gene. The length of the CDR3 is 13 residues. The ends were cut back, 8 bases at V and 6 bases at J, with 17 bases in the middle. CDR3 sequence reads: CASAANHAGEQYF. CDR3 nucleotide sequence: TGTGCCAGCGCCGCCAACCATGCGGGCGAGCAGTACTTC.